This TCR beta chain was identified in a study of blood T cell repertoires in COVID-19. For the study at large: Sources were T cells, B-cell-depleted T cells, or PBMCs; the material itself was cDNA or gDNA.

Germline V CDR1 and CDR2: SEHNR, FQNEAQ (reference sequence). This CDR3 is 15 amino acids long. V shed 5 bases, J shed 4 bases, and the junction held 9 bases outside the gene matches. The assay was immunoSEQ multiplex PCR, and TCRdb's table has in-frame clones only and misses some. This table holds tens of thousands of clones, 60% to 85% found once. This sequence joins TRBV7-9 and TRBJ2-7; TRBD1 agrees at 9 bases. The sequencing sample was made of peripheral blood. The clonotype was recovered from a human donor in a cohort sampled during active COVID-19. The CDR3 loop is CASSHQDRGGYEQYF. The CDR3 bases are TGTGCCAGCAGCCACCAAGACAGGGGGGGATACGAGCAGTACTTC. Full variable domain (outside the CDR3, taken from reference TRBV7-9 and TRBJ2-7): DTGVSQNPRHKITKRGQNVTFRCDPISEHNRLYWYRQTLGQGPEFLTYFQNEAQLEKSRLLSDRFSAERPKGSFSTLEIQRTEQGDSAMYLCASSHQDRGGYEQYFGPGTRLTVT.